The next 20 T cell receptor beta chains were all read from a single sample in a study of OX40 agonist ivuxolimab in advanced cancers. The protocol was immunoSEQ multiplex PCR, while the TCRdb copy is restricted to in-frame clones and leaves out a portion. Of 30,000 to 40,000 clones in the sample, approximately 79% were seen once. Sequencing used CD4+ or CD8+ T cells sorted from blood, obtained in a trial of the OX40 agonist ivuxolimab. The receptors were sampled from an adult with an advanced solid tumor such as melanoma, head and neck, liver or kidney cancer.

This clone was seen a single time. V usage is TRBV6-5 and J usage is TRBJ2-7; the D gene is possibly TRBD2 (7 bases). V lost 0 bases to trimming and J lost 0 bases, with 12 bases between them. The CDR3 spans 16 residues. Germline CDR1 and CDR2: MNHEY and SVGAGI. The CDR3 region is CASSYSGGGDSYEQYF. The CDR3 nucleotides read TGTGCCAGCAGTTACTCGGGCGGGGGCGACTCCTACGAGCAGTACTTC.

This clone was counted only a few times. The chain carries TRBV30 and TRBJ2-1, with D perhaps matching TRBD2 (7 bases). This CDR3 is built from 15 residues. The germline V gene has CDR1 GTSNPN and CDR2 SVGIG (reference sequence). The V end lost 5 bases, the J end lost 4 bases, and 18 bases lay between the germline ends. CDR3 nucleotides: TGTGCCTGGCGGGGGACGGGGGGCCATTACAATGAGCAGTTCTTC. Its protein product is CAWRGTGGHYNEQFF.

This clone came up once. DNA of the CDR3: TGCGCCAGCAGCTTGGCCGGGACAAACTCCTACAATGAGCAGTTCTTC. It specifies CASSLAGTNSYNEQFF. This chain uses TRBV5-1 with TRBJ2-1; a possible D gene is TRBD1 (6 bases). V lost 0 bases to trimming and J lost 0 bases, with 10 bases between them. Germline CDR1 SGHRS, CDR2 YFSETQ. The CDR3 length is 16 residues. The variable domain in full, completed from reference TRBV5-1 and TRBJ2-1, reads KAGVTQTPRYLIKTRGQQVTLSCSPISGHRSVSWYQQTPGQGLQFLFEYFSETQRNKGNFPGRFSGRQFSNSRSEMNVSTLELGDSALYLCASSLAGTNSYNEQFFGPGTRLTVL.

The J gene is TRBJ2-3, the V gene TRBV9; possibly TRBD2 for D (6 bases). In germline, CDR1 is SGDLS, CDR2 YYNGEE. The CDR3 runs 15 residues. V lost 0 bases and J 3 bases, leaving 11 bases between the germline ends. This CDR3 is CASSVVGLLTDTQYF. The CDR3 DNA reads TGTGCCAGCAGCGTAGTGGGACTGTTGACAGATACGCAGTATTTT. The variable domain in full, with the rest retrieved from reference TRBV9 and TRBJ2-3, is DSGVTQTPKHLITATGQRVTLRCSPRSGDLSVYWYQQSLDQGLQFLIQYYNGEERAKGNILERFSAQQFPDLHSELNLSSLELGDSALYFCASSVVGLLTDTQYFGPGTRLTVL.

The J gene is TRBJ2-7, the V gene TRBV27, with 12 bases aligning to TRBD2. With V trimmed by 2 bases and J by 6 bases, 8 bases remained unmatched. CDR1 is MNHEY and CDR2 is SMNVEV in the germline V gene (reference sequence). The CDR3 loop spans 16 amino acids. CDR3 amino acids: CASSLRGGTSGFEQYF. The DNA of the CDR3 is TGTGCCAGCAGTTTAAGGGGCGGGACTAGCGGGTTCGAGCAGTACTTC.

V and J are TRBV5-8 and TRBJ2-1, with D tentatively TRBD1 (6 bases). This CDR3 is 14 amino acids long. Trimming pared 5 bases from V and 12 bases from J, leaving 21 bases between. The V gene's germline CDR1 is SGHTS and CDR2 YDEGEE. The CDR3 DNA reads TGTGCCAGCAGACACGTGAAACAGGGTCTAGGGCAGTTCTTC. Its protein is CASRHVKQGLGQFF.

About this clone itself: Compared with germline, one end of the junction differs, possibly owing to a read error. This sample includes further DNA sequences coding for the same CDR3. V and J are TRBV28 and TRBJ2-7; D unclear. CDR1 is MDHEN, CDR2 SYDVKM, per germline. This CDR3 is built from 12 residues. The CDR3 sequence: CASSLVSYEQYF. The CDR3 region has the DNA TGCGCCAGCAGTTTAGTCAGCTACGAGCAGTACTTC.

This chain links TRBV28 with TRBJ1-2, with no clear D. Germline lookup yields CDR1 MDHEN and CDR2 SYDVKM. The CDR3 runs 15 residues. Trimming took off 5 bases at V and 3 bases at J, with 16 bases between the two ends. The CDR3 DNA sequence: TGTGCCAGCAGTCCACATTCGACTGCTTACTATGGCTACACCTTC. This encodes CASSPHSTAYYGYTF.

This clone was detected once. The V call is TRBV10-3, the J call TRBJ1-1; D might be TRBD1 (5 bases). Trimming shortened V by 0 bases and J by 1 base, and 9 bases separated the two germline ends. From germline, CDR1 is ENHRY and CDR2 SYGVKD. The CDR3 is made up of 15 amino acids. The CDR3 protein is CAISESGRGNTEAFF. The CDR3 DNA reads TGTGCCATCAGTGAGTCGGGGCGCGGGAACACTGAAGCTTTCTTT.

In its sample, this clone ranks as medium-sized. The chain has TRBV19 and TRBJ2-6; D remains unclear. This CDR3 is built from 15 residues. In germline, CDR1 is LNHDA, CDR2 SQIVND (reference sequence). Trimming took off 3 bases at V and 3 bases at J, with 9 bases between the two ends. CDR3 nucleotide sequence: TGTGCCAGTAGTATTGGGTGGGGTGGGGCCAACGTCCTGACTTTC. This translates into CASSIGWGGANVLTF. The variable domain in full, completed from reference TRBV19 and TRBJ2-6, reads DGGITQSPKYLFRKEGQNVTLSCEQNLNHDAMYWYRQDPGQGLRLIYYSQIVNDFQKGDIAEGYSVSREKKESFPLTVTSAQKNPTAFYLCASSIGWGGANVLTFGAGSRLTVL.

The chain combines TRBV5-6 with TRBJ2-7; 7 positions agree with TRBD2. J gave up 2 bases and V 4 bases, and 9 bases lay outside the gene matches. Per the germline V gene, CDR1 is SGHDT and CDR2 is YYEEEE. There are 15 residues in the CDR3. This CDR3 reads CASSPPAGDPYEQYF. CDR3 nucleotides: TGTGCCAGCAGCCCTCCGGCGGGGGACCCCTACGAGCAGTACTTC.

The chain joins TRBV2 to TRBJ1-6; D is undetermined. Trimming cost V 0 bases and J 11 bases, with 8 bases left between them. The germline V gene encodes CDR1 SNHLY and CDR2 FYNNEI. The CDR3 runs to 13 residues. The CDR3 nucleotides are TGTGCCAGCAGTGAAGCTGAGAGGACACCCCTCCACTTT. Translated: CASSEAERTPLHF.

This clone was seen more than once but under ten times. The rearrangement joins TRBV18 to TRBJ1-1, with unresolved D. Deletions cut 0 bases from V and 1 base from J, with 9 bases between. This CDR3 comprises 15 residues. Germline V CDR1 and CDR2: KGHSH, LQKENI. The CDR3 loop is CASSPPAGRNTEAFF. The CDR3 DNA is TGTGCCAGCTCACCACCGGCTGGCAGGAACACTGAAGCTTTCTTT.

This clone has more than one count but fewer than ten. This chain uses TRBV30 with TRBJ1-1; no clear D gene. Germline-derived CDR1 and CDR2 are GTSNPN and SVGIG (reference sequence). The CDR3 is made up of 12 amino acids. V shed 8 bases and J shed 3 bases, with 13 bases lying between them. The CDR3 is CADTVQDTEAFF. In DNA form, the CDR3 reads TGTGCCGATACTGTTCAGGACACTGAAGCTTTCTTT.

The chain joins TRBV7-2 to TRBJ2-3, with TRBD2 as a possible D gene (5 bases). Germline values: CDR1 SGHTA, CDR2 FQGNSA. Trimming pared 2 bases from V and 1 base from J, leaving 7 bases between. There are 14 residues in the CDR3. CDR3 in amino acids: CASSLTRGTDTQYF. CDR3 nucleotide sequence: TGTGCCAGCAGCTTAACTAGAGGCACAGATACGCAGTATTTT.

The chain combines TRBV2 with TRBJ2-2; D tentatively reads TRBD1 or TRBD2 (5 bases each). V gave up 8 bases and J gave up 2 bases, with 18 bases separating them. Per the germline V gene, CDR1 is SNHLY and CDR2 is FYNNEI. The CDR3 sequence is 16 residues long. The CDR3 spells CASSLSGTYNTGELFF. The CDR3 nucleotides read TGTGCCAGCTCTCTATCCGGGACCTATAACACCGGGGAGCTGTTTTTT.

The V call is TRBV5-6, the J call TRBJ2-3; 12 bases align to TRBD1. Germline V gene lookup returns CDR1 SGHDT and CDR2 YYEEEE. The length of the CDR3 is 17 residues. V shed 4 bases, J shed 8 bases, and the junction held 14 bases outside the gene matches. CDR3 DNA: TGTGCCAGCAGCCCATACCATGGGGACAGGGGGCGCGGTACGCAGTATTTT. Translated: CASSPYHGDRGRGTQYF.

V is TRBV6-1 and J is TRBJ1-1; 7 bases fit TRBD1. This CDR3 has 16 residues. Germline lookup yields CDR1 MNHNS and CDR2 SASEGT. Trimming cost V 0 bases and J 6 bases; bases outside gene matches: 10. CDR3 in amino acids: CASSEAGVGGAPEAFF. CDR3 sequence (DNA): TGTGCCAGCAGTGAAGCTGGGGTAGGGGGCGCCCCTGAAGCTTTCTTT.

The J gene is TRBJ1-6, the V gene TRBV6-1; maybe TRBD1 (6 bases). V was cut by 2 bases and J by 7 bases, with 12 bases left in between. Looked up from germline, CDR1 is MNHNS and CDR2 is SASEGT. This CDR3 comprises 15 residues. As DNA, the CDR3 is TGTGCCAGCAGTGAACATTGGACAGAGAATTCACCCCTCCACTTT. This gives the protein CASSEHWTENSPLHF.

The chain employs TRBV7-9 and TRBJ2-7; 10 nucleotides match TRBD1. In germline, CDR1 is SEHNR, CDR2 FQNEAQ (reference sequence). CDR3 length: 14 residues. Trimming at V came to 4 bases and at J to 6 bases, leaving 6 bases not matched to a gene. The CDR3 coding sequence is TGTGCCAGCAGCTCGCCGGGACAGGGGCCCGAGCAGTACTTC. It translates to CASSSPGQGPEQYF.